This T cell receptor beta chain is drawn from a study of identifying expanded T cells in peripheral blood. The study's findings and limits: Over two and four weeks, about 17 and 20 clones changed, versus roughly 1.1 between replicates. Across healthy donors, higher total template counts meant significantly greater roughly 2-week count variance.

V lost 2 bases and J lost 5, with 10 bases in between. The germline V gene encodes CDR1 MNHEY and CDR2 SVGAGI. The CDR3 length is 13 residues. Concerning this clone itself: The antigen is undetermined. Additional DNA sequences in this sample encode the identical CDR3.

Sequencing used immunoSEQ multiplex PCR; TCRdb keeps in-frame clones, though not all of them. The repertoire has about 94,000 clones, over 75% of them found once; the top ten carry approximately 5%. During the collection period, no donor immune events like infections were recorded. The chain is built from TRBV6-5 and TRBJ2-7, with D uncertain. The TCR sequence derives from a person aged 18 to 70 in good health. The specimen was blood. The CDR3: CASSYDRGHEQYF. For the CDR3, the DNA is TGTGCCAGCAGTTACGACCGCGGACACGAGCAGTACTTC.